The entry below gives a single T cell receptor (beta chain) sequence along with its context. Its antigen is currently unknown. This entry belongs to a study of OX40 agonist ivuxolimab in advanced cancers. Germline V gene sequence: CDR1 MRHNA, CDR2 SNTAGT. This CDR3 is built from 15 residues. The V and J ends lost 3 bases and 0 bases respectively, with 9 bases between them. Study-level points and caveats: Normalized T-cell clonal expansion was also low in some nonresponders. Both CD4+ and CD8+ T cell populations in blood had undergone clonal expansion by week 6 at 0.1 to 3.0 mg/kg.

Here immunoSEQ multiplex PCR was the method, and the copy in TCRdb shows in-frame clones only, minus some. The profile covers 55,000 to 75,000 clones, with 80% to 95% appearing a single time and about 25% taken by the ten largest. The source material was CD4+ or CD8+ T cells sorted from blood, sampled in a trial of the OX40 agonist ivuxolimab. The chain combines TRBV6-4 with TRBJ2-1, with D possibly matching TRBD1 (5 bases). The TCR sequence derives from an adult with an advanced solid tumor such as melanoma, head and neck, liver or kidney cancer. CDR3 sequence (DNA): TGTGCCAGCAGTGATGACAGAAGCTCCTACAATGAGCAGTTCTTC. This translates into CASSDDRSSYNEQFF.